This T cell receptor beta chain was sequenced for a study of synovial regulatory T cells in juvenile arthritis (dated by TCRdb to 2015 to 2017). For context, the study as a whole: Among sequenced patients, a few were therapy-naive, one received methotrexate plus infliximab, several received methotrexate, and one had no treatment information. Effector T cell subsets from the study cohort were also sequenced for comparisons, but the Treg dataset by itself includes only blood Treg cells and synovial fluid Treg cells. TCR repertoire comparisons included Treg and Teff subsets from about a dozen JIA patients with active disease. The study compared the TCRbeta CDR3 repertoires of blood iaTreg cells, other blood Treg cells and synovial fluid Treg cells taken from matched patient samples.

Receptor libraries were prepared by the immunoSEQ multiplex PCR assay. TCRbeta CDR3 sequencing was carried out by Adaptive Biotechnologies. As for how the authors treated the data: Repertoire similarity was assessed with the Chao-modified Jaccard index and with the median clonotype overlap from 200 random subsamples of equal sample size. Similarity analyses were performed using either productive nucleotide sequences or in silico-translated amino acid sequences. To compare repertoires, the researchers applied hierarchical clustering with single linkage as well as t-SNE, based on Chao-modified Jaccard distances. After normalising for sample size, the researchers measured repertoire diversity with the Renyi index across a range of alpha values. The table was pulled from immuneACCESS by TCRdb, which kept in-frame rearrangements only. Such tables lose some clones; where checked, under half of the loss comes from unresolved V genes, and the rest has no known cause. V and J calls and clone size are copied from that table; D and trimming were computed from the DNA. The sample table on file contains approximately 9,900 clones. The ten top clones hold approximately 0.66% of the sample.

For CDR1 and CDR2, the germline V gene lists SQVTM and ANQGSEA. The CDR3 spans 13 residues, from the cysteine through the phenylalanine. The DNA is not on file. TCR repertoires were obtained from some eleven juvenile idiopathic arthritis patients with active disease who had not reached inactive disease, of whom 3 were polyarticular and 8 were oligoarticular. The TCR-sequenced patients had a median age of around 11 years (range about 2.2-22.9) and median disease duration of 7 years (range 0.2-19.1). Samples for TCR repertoire analysis came from two centres in Italy. Peripheral blood mononuclear cells were isolated using a Histopaque-1077 density gradient and were cryopreserved in approximately 90% FCS with roughly 10% DMSO. On this clone: Its antigen has not been determined.

The investigation overall reported the following: iaTreg TCR repertoires were found to be largely private across patients and to partially overlap with synovial Teff and blood CPL repertoires. Synovial Treg cells shared more CDR3 sequences with iaTreg cells than with other blood Treg cells, and Chao-Jaccard similarity confirmed that synovial Treg cells were more closely related to iaTreg cells. Blood iaTreg cells showed lower TCR diversity than other blood Treg cells, consistent with antigen-driven expansion.

This TCR came from a donor younger than 30 with juvenile idiopathic arthritis. The sequencing sample was made of Treg cells from blood. The cell subset or site label here, explained by the study, means: remaining (HLA-DR-negative) circulating blood Treg cells. The V and J segments used are TRBV29-1 and TRBJ2-7; absent DNA, TCRdb's TRBD1 call cannot be checked. The CDR3 protein: CSVANRQAYEQYF.